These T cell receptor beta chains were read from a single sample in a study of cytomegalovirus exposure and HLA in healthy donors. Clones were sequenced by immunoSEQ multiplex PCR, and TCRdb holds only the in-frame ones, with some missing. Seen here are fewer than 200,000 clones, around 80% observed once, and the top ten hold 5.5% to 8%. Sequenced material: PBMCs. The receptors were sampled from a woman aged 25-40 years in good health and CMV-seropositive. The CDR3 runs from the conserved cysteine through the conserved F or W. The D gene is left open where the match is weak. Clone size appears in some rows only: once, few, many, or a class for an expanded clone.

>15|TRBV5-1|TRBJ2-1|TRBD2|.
TGCGCCAGCAGCTTGGTGGCTAGCGGGGCCGGGGAGCAGTTCTTC
CASSLVASGAGEQFF
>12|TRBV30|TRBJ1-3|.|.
TGTGCCTGGAGTGTAGCCGGAAACACCATATATTTT
CAWSVAGNTIYF
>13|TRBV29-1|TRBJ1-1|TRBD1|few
TGCAGCGTTGTCCGGGACAGGGAGACTGAAGCTTTCTTT
CSVVRDRETEAFF
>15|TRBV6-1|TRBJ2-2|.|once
TGTGCCAGCAGTGATTACCCAGACTTCACCGGGGAGCTGTTTTTT
CASSDYPDFTGELFF
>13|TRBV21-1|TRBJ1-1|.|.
TGTGCCTTCTGGGCAGGGATGAACACTGAAGCTTTCTTT
CAFWAGMNTEAFF
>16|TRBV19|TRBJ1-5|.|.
TGTGCCAGTAGTACCGGGAATATCCTTAGCAATCAGCCCCAGCATTTT
CASSTGNILSNQPQHF
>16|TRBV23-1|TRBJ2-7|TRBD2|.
TGCGCCAGCAGTCCGTCGGGGGGGGGTGGCTCCTACGAGCAGTACTTC
CASSPSGGGGSYEQYF
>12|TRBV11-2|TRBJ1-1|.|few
TGTGCCAGCAGCTTAGCCTTCACTGAAGCTTTCTTT
CASSLAFTEAFF
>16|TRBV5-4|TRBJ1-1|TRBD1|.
TGTGCCAGCAGCTTTCTTGGACAGGTCATGAACACTGAAGCTTTCTTT
CASSFLGQVMNTEAFF
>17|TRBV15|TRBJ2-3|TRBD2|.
TGTGCCACCAGCAATCGACTAGCGGTAGCCTACACAGATACGCAGTATTTT
CATSNRLAVAYTDTQYF
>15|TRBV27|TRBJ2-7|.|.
TGTGCCAGCAGTAAGGTAGCGGTGATCTCCTACGAGCAGTACTTC
CASSKVAVISYEQYF
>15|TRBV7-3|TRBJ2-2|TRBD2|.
TGTGCCAGCACCTGGTTTACGGGAGGCGCCGGGGAGCTGTTTTTT
CASTWFTGGAGELFF
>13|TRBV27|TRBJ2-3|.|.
TGTGCCAGCAGTTTATTCTCAGGGGATACGCAGTATTTT
CASSLFSGDTQYF
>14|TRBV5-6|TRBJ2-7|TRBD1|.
TGTGCCAGCAACGTCCGGGACAGAGGATACGAGCAGTACTTC
CASNVRDRGYEQYF
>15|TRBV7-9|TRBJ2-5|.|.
TGTGCCAGCACTTTCCCGGTCGGGTACCAAGAGACCCAGTACTTC
CASTFPVGYQETQYF
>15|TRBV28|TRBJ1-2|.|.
TGTGCCAGCAGTTTTCGACGGACATCGGACTATGGCTACACCTTC
CASSFRRTSDYGYTF
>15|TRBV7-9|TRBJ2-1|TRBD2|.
TGTGCCAGCAGCCTAGGGACTAGCGGGGGCTATGAGCAGTTCTTC
CASSLGTSGGYEQFF
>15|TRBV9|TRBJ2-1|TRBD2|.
TGTGCCAGCAGCTTCCGACTAGCGGCTATTTCTGAGCAGTTCTTC
CASSFRLAAISEQFF
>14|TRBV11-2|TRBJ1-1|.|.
TGTGCCAGCACCACGCAGGGGCCACTCACTGAAGCTTTCTTT
CASTTQGPLTEAFF
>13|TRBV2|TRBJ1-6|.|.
TGTGCCATCTGGGGGGGTAATAATTCACCCCTCCACTTT
CAIWGGNNSPLHF
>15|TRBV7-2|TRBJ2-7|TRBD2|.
TGTGCCAGCAGCTCCCGGGCGGGGGAGTTCTACGAGCAGTACTTC
CASSSRAGEFYEQYF
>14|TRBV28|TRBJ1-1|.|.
TGTGCCAGCAGTTTATGGGGGATACGGGGTGAAGCTTTCTTT
CASSLWGIRGEAFF
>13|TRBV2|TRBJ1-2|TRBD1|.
TGTGCCAGCAGTCCGGACAGGGGGCCTGGCTACACCTTC
CASSPDRGPGYTF
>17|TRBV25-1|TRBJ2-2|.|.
TGTGCCAGCAGCGACGGTCCTTGGACTGTCCAAACCGGGGAGCTGTTTTTT
CASSDGPWTVQTGELFF
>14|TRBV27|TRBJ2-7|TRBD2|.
TGTGCCAGCAGTTTCAGCGGGGTGTTCTACGAGCAGTACTTC
CASSFSGVFYEQYF
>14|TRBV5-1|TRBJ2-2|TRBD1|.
TGCGCCAGCAGTAGGGACAGGGGCACCGGGGAGCTGTTTTTT
CASSRDRGTGELFF
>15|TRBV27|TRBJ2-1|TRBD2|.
TGTGCCAGCAGCAGAATGGGACTAGCGGGGTATGAGCAGTTCTTC
CASSRMGLAGYEQFF
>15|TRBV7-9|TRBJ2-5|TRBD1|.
TGTGCCAGCAGCTTATCGACAGGGAGACAAGAGACCCAGTACTTC
CASSLSTGRQETQYF
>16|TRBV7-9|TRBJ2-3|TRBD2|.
TGTTCCAGCAGCTTTACTAGCGGGCGCAGCACAGATACGCAGTATTTT
CSSSFTSGRSTDTQYF
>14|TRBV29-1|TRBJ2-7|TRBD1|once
TGCAGCGTTAAGGCGGACAGGGGGCTGTACGAGCAGTACTTC
CSVKADRGLYEQYF
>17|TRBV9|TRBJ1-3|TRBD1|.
TGTGCCAGCAGCGGGGAACACAGGGGATTAGGTGGAAACACCATATATTTT
CASSGEHRGLGGNTIYF
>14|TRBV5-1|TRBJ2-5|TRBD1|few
TGCGCCAGCAGCTTTGCGGACAGGGGAAGGGCCCAGTACTTC
CASSFADRGRAQYF
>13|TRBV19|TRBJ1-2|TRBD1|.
TGTGCCAGTAGCGACAGGGGGAACTATGGCTACACCTTC
CASSDRGNYGYTF
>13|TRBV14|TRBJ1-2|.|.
TGTGCCAGCAGCCAAAAGGGGCTCTATGGCTACACCTTC
CASSQKGLYGYTF
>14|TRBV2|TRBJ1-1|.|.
TGTGCCAGCAGTGTGGGCAGGGCAAACACTGAAGCTTTCTTT
CASSVGRANTEAFF
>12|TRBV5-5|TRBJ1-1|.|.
TGTGCCAGCAGCTCAAGACGGGAAGAAGCTTTCTTT
CASSSRREEAFF
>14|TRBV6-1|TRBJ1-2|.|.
TGTGCCAGCAGTGCTGGCGGCTACAACTATGGCTACACCTTC
CASSAGGYNYGYTF
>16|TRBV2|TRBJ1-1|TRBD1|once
TGTGCCAGCAGTGATGGGGTGGGCAGGGGGGACACTGAAGCTTTCTTT
CASSDGVGRGDTEAFF
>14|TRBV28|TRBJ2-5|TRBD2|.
TGTGCCAGCAGTACCCCAGGGAGGGAAGAGACCCAGTACTTC
CASSTPGREETQYF
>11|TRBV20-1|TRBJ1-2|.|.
TGCAGTGCCCCTAAGGGGGGGGGCTACACCTTC
CSAPKGGGYTF
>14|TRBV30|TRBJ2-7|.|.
TGTGCCTGGACCTTAGTGGGGGGAACCTACGAGCAGTACTTC
CAWTLVGGTYEQYF
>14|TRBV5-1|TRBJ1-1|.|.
TGCGCCAGCAGCTTGGAAGCGGGGAACACTGAAGCTTTCTTT
CASSLEAGNTEAFF
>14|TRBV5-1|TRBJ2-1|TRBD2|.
TGCGCCAGCAGTCCGGGGACTAGCGGCAATGAGCAGTTCTTC
CASSPGTSGNEQFF
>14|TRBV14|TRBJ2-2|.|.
TGTGCCAGCAGCCGCCTCTCGGACACCGGGGAGCTGTTTTTT
CASSRLSDTGELFF
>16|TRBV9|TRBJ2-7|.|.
TGTGCCAGCAGCGTAAAGGGGGAGGGGCCCCTCTACGAGCAGTACTTC
CASSVKGEGPLYEQYF
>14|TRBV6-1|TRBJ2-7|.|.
TGTGCCAGCAGTGAATGGGGGGATCGGTACGAGCAGTACTTC
CASSEWGDRYEQYF
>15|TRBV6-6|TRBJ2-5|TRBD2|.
TGTGCCAGCAGTTACCGTAGCGGGGGCGGAGAGACCCAGTACTTC
CASSYRSGGGETQYF
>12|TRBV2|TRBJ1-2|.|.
TGTGCCAGCAGTGACGGGGTCTATGGCTACACCTTC
CASSDGVYGYTF
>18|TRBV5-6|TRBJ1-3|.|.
TGTGCCAGCAGCTGGTTTACGGGACAATCGTTCTCTGGAAACACCATATATTTT
CASSWFTGQSFSGNTIYF
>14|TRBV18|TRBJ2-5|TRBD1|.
TGTGCCAGCTCACCCCAGGGGGCGCGGGAGACCCAGTACTTC
CASSPQGARETQYF
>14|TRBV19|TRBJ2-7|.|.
TGTGCCAGTAGTCCGCGGGCGGGGTCCTACGAGCAGTACTTC
CASSPRAGSYEQYF
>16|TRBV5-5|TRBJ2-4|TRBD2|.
TGTGCCAGCAGGCCTATGGGGGGGGAAAGTTTTACGATTCAGTACTTC
CASRPMGGESFTIQYF
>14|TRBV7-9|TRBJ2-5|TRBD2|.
TGTTCCAGCAGCGGCAGCGGGGCTGGGGAGACCCAGTACTTC
CSSSGSGAGETQYF
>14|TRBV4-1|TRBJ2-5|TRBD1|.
TGCGCCAGCAGATCCTTCACAGGGGAAGAGACCCAGTACTTC
CASRSFTGEETQYF
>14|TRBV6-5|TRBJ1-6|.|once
TGTGCCAGCAGTTATGAGACGGAGGGCTCACCCCTCCACTTT
CASSYETEGSPLHF
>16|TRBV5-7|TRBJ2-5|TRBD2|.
TGTGCCAGCAGCCCCCGAGGGCCGGGGGGCCAAGAGACCCAGTACTTC
CASSPRGPGGQETQYF
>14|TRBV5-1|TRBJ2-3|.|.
TGCGCCAGCAGCTTTGGACAGCTCCCAGATACGCAGTATTTT
CASSFGQLPDTQYF
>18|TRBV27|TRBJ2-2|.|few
TGTGCCAGCAGCCCAATTTACTTACGACAGATGAACACCGGGGAGCTGTTTTTT
CASSPIYLRQMNTGELFF
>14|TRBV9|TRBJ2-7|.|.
TGTGCCAGCAGCGTTGGGGCACCCGTTGGGGAGCAGTACTTC
CASSVGAPVGEQYF